This T cell receptor beta chain stems from a study of post-analysis software for immune sequencing data. General study results and limits: Multiple sclerosis patients showed significantly lower normalized Chao1 diversity than controls did. Under F measure analysis, samples from one preparation batch co-clustered strongly. In patients, TRBV5-6, TRBV5-1 and TRBV20-1 belonged to roughly five TRBV segments found more frequently than in controls.

Every TCR beta cDNA library bore unique molecular identifiers. The T cell input of roughly 0.9 to 10 million gave 400,000 to 500,000 cDNA molecules. TCRdb processed the PCR reads anew with MiXCR; each CDR3 protein has one entry. The table lists about 770,000 distinct CDR3 sequences, under 60% of them singletons, with 4.9% in the top ten. CDR1 and CDR2 from the germline V gene are MNHEY and SMNVEV (reference sequence). CDR3 length equals 16 residues. Trimming left V 5 bases short and J 3 bases short, with 18 bases between. Concerning this clonotype itself: Its antigen remains unidentified.

This sequence was found in a girl aged 5-17 years with multiple sclerosis. The sample comprised blood. This rearrangement joins TRBV27 to TRBJ2-3; D remains unclear. CDR3 nucleotide sequence: TGTGCCAGCAGTCCCTCCCTGGGGTCAGAAACAGATACGCAGTATTTT. Translating it yields CASSPSLGSETDTQYF.